Each of the 13 T cell receptor beta chains below was sequenced from the same sample in a study of response to subunit inactivated influenza vaccine. Each CDR3 protein gets one entry after TCRdb re-called the RT-PCR reads with MiXCR. Here the sample spans hundreds of thousands of distinct CDR3 sequences, 25% being singletons. Sequencing was performed on CD4+ T cells sorted from PBMCs, taken 4 to 6 days after vaccination. These TCRs come from a man aged 45-60 years who received an inactivated influenza vaccine.

This clonotype was counted many times. The CDR3 bases are TGTGCCAGCTCACCAGGGACGGACCAACTATCGGGCTACACCTTC. This codes for CASSPGTDQLSGYTF. The chain carries TRBV18 and TRBJ1-2; a weak D match, TRBD1 (5 bases). The CDR3 is 15 residues long. V was clipped by 2 bases and J by 8 bases, with 18 bases between them. The germline V gene encodes CDR1 KGHSH and CDR2 LQKENI.

The V call is TRBV6-1, the J call TRBJ1-6, with a tentative D call TRBD1 (6 bases). This CDR3 region has 15 residues. Germline values: CDR1 MNHNS, CDR2 SASEGT. Trimming shortened V by 6 bases and J by 2 bases, and 11 bases separated the two germline ends. CDR3 sequence: CASSQGLAYNSPLHF. The DNA for the CDR3 is TGTGCCAGCAGCCAGGGGCTGGCCTATAATTCACCCCTCCACTTT.

This clonotype has just a few counts. The chain recombines TRBV7-2 with TRBJ2-3; 7 nucleotides align to TRBD2. The ends lost 4 bases at V and 7 bases at J; junction bases unmatched: 5. Germline V gene lookup returns CDR1 SGHTA and CDR2 FQGNSA. The CDR3 is made up of 13 amino acids. CDR3 amino acids: CASSSPGGYTQYF. CDR3 DNA sequence: TGTGCCAGCAGCTCCCCGGGGGGATATACGCAGTATTTT.

This clonotype was recorded many times. The chain joins TRBV29-1 to TRBJ2-3; D remains unclear. Trimming left V 7 bases short and J 0 bases short, with 8 bases between. Germline V gene sequence: CDR1 SQVTM, CDR2 ANQGSEA. The CDR3 loop spans 12 amino acids. The CDR3 sequence is CSASRSTDTQYF. DNA for the CDR3: TGCAGCGCCAGCCGGAGCACAGATACGCAGTATTTT.

Note on this clonotype: A junction boundary mismatches the germline segment, possibly from a read error. The CDR3 reads CASSLAQGVGSTQCF. CDR3 in DNA: TGTGCCAGCAGCTTAGCACAGGGGGTTGGATCGACGCAGTGTTTT. The J gene is TRBJ2-3, the V gene TRBV7-2; TRBD1 matches at 8 bases. CDR1 and CDR2 from the germline V gene are SGHTA and FQGNSA. The CDR3 loop spans 15 amino acids. The entire variable domain, with the rest obtained from reference TRBV7-2 and TRBJ2-3, is as follows: GAGVSQSPSNKVTEKGKDVELRCDPISGHTALYWYRQSLGQGLEFLIYFQGNSAPDKSGLPSDRFSAERTGGSVSTLTIQRTQQEDSAVYLCASSLAQGVGSTQCFGPGTRLTVL.

This clonotype was recorded a few times. Possible read error: a much larger clone is one base away. The rearrangement links TRBV7-2 to TRBJ2-1; no clear D gene. The germline gives CDR1 SGHTA, CDR2 FQGNSA. The CDR3 is made up of 11 amino acids. The V and J ends lost 8 bases and 2 bases respectively, with 4 bases between them. DNA of the CDR3: TGTGCCAGCGGCCCCTACAATGAGCAGTTCTTC. Encoded protein: CASGPYNEQFF.

The V and J genes are TRBV24-1 and TRBJ1-4, with 8 bases lining up with TRBD1. V shed 6 bases, J shed 7 bases, and the junction held 3 bases outside the gene matches. The CDR3 sequence is 13 residues long. Germline CDR1 is KGHDR and CDR2 is SFDVKD. The CDR3 region is CATSQGAGEKLFF. The CDR3 nucleotides are TGTGCCACCAGTCAGGGGGCCGGTGAAAAACTGTTTTTT.

Comments on this clonotype: A read error may account for a junction end that differs from germline. This chain links TRBV3-1 with TRBJ2-7; possibly TRBD2 for D (6 bases). CDR3 length equals 12 residues. Germline V gives CDR1 LGHDT, CDR2 YNNKEL (reference sequence). Here the CDR3 reads CASSRLGGASVF. As DNA, the CDR3 is TGTGCCAGCAGCCGACTAGGAGGGGCTTCGGTCTTC.

This rearrangement joins TRBV12-3 or TRBV12-4 to TRBJ1-5; D is unclear. There are 13 residues in the CDR3. V lost 4 bases to trimming and J lost 7 bases, with 11 bases between them. The CDR3 nucleotides are TGTGCCAGCAGTTGGGAGGGAGTCCAGCCCCAGCATTTT. Translated: CASSWEGVQPQHF.

The CDR3 sequence: CSARTGTAYGYTF. CDR3 sequence (DNA): TGCAGTGCTAGGACCGGGACGGCCTATGGCTACACCTTC. This chain joins TRBV20-1 and TRBJ1-2, with D possibly matching TRBD1 (5 bases). This CDR3 is built from 13 residues. Trimming removed 3 bases at V and 4 bases at J, with 12 bases between. CDR1 and CDR2 (germline): DFQATT, SNEGSKA (reference sequence).

This clonotype was counted only a few times. This chain connects TRBV20-1 to TRBJ2-1; 7 bases match TRBD2. The CDR3 covers 13 residues. Germline values: CDR1 DFQATT, CDR2 SNEGSKA (reference sequence). V lost 6 bases to trimming and J lost 10 bases; unmatched junction nucleotides: 12. CDR3 region: CSAREVRRIEQFF. CDR3 nucleotide sequence: TGCAGTGCCCGGGAGGTTCGGCGAATAGAGCAGTTCTTC.

V and J are TRBV3-1 and TRBJ2-5; possible D gene TRBD2, 5 bases. This CDR3 spans 13 amino acids. Trimming removed 1 base at V and 7 bases at J, with 10 bases between. Germline V gene lookup returns CDR1 LGHDT and CDR2 YNNKEL (reference sequence). CDR3 bases: TGTGCCAGCAGCCAAGCACGGCGGGCGACCCAGTACTTC. Amino acid sequence: CASSQARRATQYF.

This clonotype was seen many times. The chain links TRBV20-1 to TRBJ2-5, with D possibly TRBD2 on 6 matching bases. The germline V and J ends were trimmed by 6 bases and 1 base, with 9 bases remaining between them. Germline-derived CDR1 and CDR2 are DFQATT and SNEGSKA (reference sequence). The CDR3 runs to 12 residues. For the CDR3, the DNA is TGCAGTGCCCGGGGAGGCCAAGAGACCCAGTACTTC. It yields the protein CSARGGQETQYF.